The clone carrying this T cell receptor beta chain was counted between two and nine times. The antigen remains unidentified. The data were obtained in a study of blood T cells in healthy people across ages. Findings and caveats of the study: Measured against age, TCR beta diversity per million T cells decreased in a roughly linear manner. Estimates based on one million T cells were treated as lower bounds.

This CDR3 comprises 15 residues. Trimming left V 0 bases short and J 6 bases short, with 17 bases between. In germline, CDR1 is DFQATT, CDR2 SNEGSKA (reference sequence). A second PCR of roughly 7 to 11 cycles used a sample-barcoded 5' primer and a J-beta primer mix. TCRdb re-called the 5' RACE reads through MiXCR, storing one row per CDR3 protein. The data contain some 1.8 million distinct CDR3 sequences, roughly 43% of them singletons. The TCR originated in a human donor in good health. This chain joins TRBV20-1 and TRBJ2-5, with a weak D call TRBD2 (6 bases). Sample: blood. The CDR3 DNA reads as TGCAGTGCTAGAGATCTAGGAACTAGCAGCCAGACCCAGTACTTC. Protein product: CSARDLGTSSQTQYF.